Shown below are 15 T cell receptor beta chains from a single sample sequenced in a study of CXCR3-negative and CXCR3-positive naive CD8 T cells. TRB cDNA was prepared as libraries by UMI-labeled 5' RACE. TCRdb reprocessed the 5' RACE reads and keeps a single row for each CDR3 protein, giving no DNA. The sample table includes about 24,000 distinct CDR3 sequences. Material: naive CXCR3- CD8+ T cells from blood. As to subset: CD45RO-CCR7+CD27+CD95- naive CD8+ T cells lacking CXCR3 (TNR3-). The receptors shown here come from a human donor in good health. Some clones in this sample may be carry-over from other donors' samples.

The chain links TRBV11-3 to TRBJ2-1; TCRdb's assignment of TRBD2 cannot be checked, as there is no DNA. Germline loops: CDR1 SGHNT, CDR2 YENEEA. The CDR3 runs 16 residues. This chain's CDR3 is CASSLRASGTWDEQFF.

The chain links TRBV21-1 to TRBJ2-7; the TCRdb call, TRBD1, lacks DNA for checking. TRBV21-1 counts as a pseudogene. CDR3 length: 14 amino acids. This CDR3 reads CASLGQGSGYEQYF.

The rearrangement uses TRBV7-6 and TRBJ2-3; TCRdb proposes TRBD1, but this gene call is untestable without DNA. CDR1 SGHVS and CDR2 FNYEAQ come from the germline V gene. The CDR3 loop spans 14 amino acids. This CDR3 reads CASRNRAGTDTQYF.

This rearrangement joins TRBV28 to TRBJ2-7. CDR1 and CDR2 from the germline V gene are MDHEN and SYDVKM. The CDR3 consists of 11 residues. CDR3 amino acids: CASSFHYEQYF. The full variable domain, its missing parts supplied by reference TRBV28 and TRBJ2-7, is DVKVTQSSRYLVKRTGEKVFLECVQDMDHENMFWYRQDPGLGLRLIYFSYDVKMKEKGDIPEGYSVSREKKERFSLILESASTNQTSMYLCASSFHYEQYFGPGTRLTVT.

The V call is TRBV29-1, the J call TRBJ2-7. This CDR3 contains 14 residues. Per the germline V gene, CDR1 is SQVTM and CDR2 is ANQGSEA. CDR3 region: CSVESSWDSYEQYF.

The rearrangement joins TRBV28 to TRBJ2-1; with no DNA, the TCRdb D assignment of TRBD1 cannot be verified. CDR1 is MDHEN and CDR2 is SYDVKM in the germline V gene. The CDR3 totals 15 residues. CDR3 protein: CASSPGTGGWDEQFF. The variable domain in full, with the rest retrieved from reference TRBV28 and TRBJ2-1, is DVKVTQSSRYLVKRTGEKVFLECVQDMDHENMFWYRQDPGLGLRLIYFSYDVKMKEKGDIPEGYSVSREKKERFSLILESASTNQTSMYLCASSPGTGGWDEQFFGPGTRLTVL.

The chain carries TRBV29-1 and TRBJ1-1; TCRdb's assignment of TRBD1 cannot be checked, as there is no DNA. The germline V gene encodes CDR1 SQVTM and CDR2 ANQGSEA. This CDR3 comprises 14 residues. This CDR3 reads CSVSTAALNTEAFF.

This clonotype ranks as medium-sized in terms of frequency. J is TRBJ2-3 and V is TRBV6-5. The CDR3 length is 13 residues. CDR1 is MNHEY and CDR2 is SVGAGI in the germline V gene. This CDR3 is CASSYTETDTQYF.

This sequence joins TRBV6-2 or TRBV6-3 and TRBJ2-3; checking the TCRdb D call of TRBD1 is not possible without DNA. The CDR3 is 14 amino acids. Germline V CDR1 and CDR2: MNHEY, SVGEGT. The CDR3 loop is CASKTGAHTDTQYF.

The CDR3 loop is CASSLDGTYEQYF. The rearrangement uses TRBV27 and TRBJ2-7; checking the TCRdb D call of TRBD1 is not possible without DNA. CDR3 length equals 13 residues. Germline assignment: CDR1 MNHEY and CDR2 SMNVEV (reference sequence).

V gene TRBV28 combines with J gene TRBJ2-7; TCRdb designates TRBD1, a call that cannot be tested without DNA. CDR1 is MDHEN, CDR2 SYDVKM, per germline. This CDR3 is 15 amino acids long. The CDR3 protein is CASSSSRDPRQQQYF. Full variable domain (outside the CDR3, taken from reference TRBV28 and TRBJ2-7): DVKVTQSSRYLVKRTGEKVFLECVQDMDHENMFWYRQDPGLGLRLIYFSYDVKMKEKGDIPEGYSVSREKKERFSLILESASTNQTSMYLCASSSSRDPRQQQYFGPGTRLTVT.

V usage is TRBV20-1 and J usage is TRBJ2-1; the D gene TCRdb calls, TRBD1, cannot be checked with no DNA. The CDR3 has 16 amino acids. Germline loops: CDR1 DFQATT, CDR2 SNEGSKA (reference sequence). CDR3 in amino acids: CSARDPLAGGYNEQFF.

The J gene is TRBJ2-1, the V gene TRBV21-1; TCRdb outputs TRBD1, but without DNA this stays unchecked. TRBV21-1 is listed as a pseudogene. The CDR3 covers 19 residues. Here the CDR3 reads CASSKAIRFGQGPPNEQFF.

The chain joins TRBV6-8 to TRBJ2-7; TCRdb outputs TRBD1, but without DNA this stays unchecked. CDR1 is MNHGY and CDR2 is SAAAGT in the germline V gene. The CDR3 covers 16 residues. The CDR3 sequence is CASSPLTRTVTYEQYF.

The chain uses TRBV5-1 and TRBJ2-2; the D call from TCRdb, TRBD2, cannot be confirmed without DNA. Germline V gene data show CDR1 as SGHRS and CDR2 as YFSETQ. This CDR3 comprises 16 residues. The CDR3 protein is CASSLSLADNTGELFF. The variable domain in full, completed from reference TRBV5-1 and TRBJ2-2, reads KAGVTQTPRYLIKTRGQQVTLSCSPISGHRSVSWYQQTPGQGLQFLFEYFSETQRNKGNFPGRFSGRQFSNSRSEMNVSTLELGDSALYLCASSLSLADNTGELFFGEGSRLTVL.